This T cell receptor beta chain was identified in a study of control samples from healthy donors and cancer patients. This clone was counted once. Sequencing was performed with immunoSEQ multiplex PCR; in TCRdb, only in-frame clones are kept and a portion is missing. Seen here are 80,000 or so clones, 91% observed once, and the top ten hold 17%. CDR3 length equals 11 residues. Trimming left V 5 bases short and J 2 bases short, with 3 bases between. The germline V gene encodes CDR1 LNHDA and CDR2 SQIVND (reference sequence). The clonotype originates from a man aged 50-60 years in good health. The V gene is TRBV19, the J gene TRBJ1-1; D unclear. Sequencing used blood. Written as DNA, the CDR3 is TGTGCCAGTAGTTCTAACACTGAAGCTTTCTTT. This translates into CASSSNTEAFF.